The rows below give T cell receptor beta chains drawn from one sample of a study of tumor-infiltrating lymphocytes in localized non-small cell lung cancer. Using immunoSEQ multiplex PCR, the repertoire was profiled, and TCRdb retains in-frame clones only, with some absent. The top ten hold roughly a fifth of the sample, which has about 15,000 clones, roughly 75% seen once. The sample consisted of uninvolved lung tissue not adjacent to the tumor. All receptors come from a human donor with non-small cell lung cancer. Each CDR3 is given with its conserved first and last residue. Each record gives: J gene, D gene, V gene, clone size, CDR3 DNA, CDR3 protein. D genes are given only for firm matches. Clone size appears in some rows only: once, few, many, or a class for an expanded clone.

j_gene: TRBJ1-4; d_gene: TRBD1; v_gene: TRBV2; abundance: few; CDR3nt: TGTGCCAGCAGCCCGGACAGGGGGCAAAGGGAAAAACTGTTTTTT; CDR3aa: CASSPDRGQREKLFF
j_gene: TRBJ2-2; d_gene: TRBD2; v_gene: TRBV5-1; abundance: few; CDR3nt: TGCGCCAGCAGTGTCTCTAGCGGGAAAACCGGGGAGCTGTTTTTT; CDR3aa: CASSVSSGKTGELFF
j_gene: TRBJ1-1; d_gene: TRBD1; v_gene: TRBV25-1; abundance: medium-sized; CDR3nt: TGTGCCAGCAGTGAATCAAAGGGGACAGTTGAAGCTTTCTTT; CDR3aa: CASSESKGTVEAFF
j_gene: TRBJ2-7; d_gene: TRBD2; v_gene: TRBV7-2; abundance: .; CDR3nt: TGTGCCAGCAGCTTAGTAAGGCTAGCGGGCGAGCAGTACTTC; CDR3aa: CASSLVRLAGEQYF
j_gene: TRBJ1-1; d_gene: .; v_gene: TRBV6-5; abundance: .; CDR3nt: TGTGCCAGCAGTTACTCTAAGGGGAGGAGCACTGAAGCTTTCTTT; CDR3aa: CASSYSKGRSTEAFF
j_gene: TRBJ2-1; d_gene: TRBD2; v_gene: TRBV6-5; abundance: .; CDR3nt: TGTGCCAGCAGTTCCCTCGGACTAGCGCGGAATGAGCAGTTCTTC; CDR3aa: CASSSLGLARNEQFF
j_gene: TRBJ2-7; d_gene: TRBD1; v_gene: TRBV19; abundance: .; CDR3nt: TGTGCCAGTAGTATTGGCTGGACAGGGGCCTCCTACGAGCAGTACTTC; CDR3aa: CASSIGWTGASYEQYF
j_gene: TRBJ1-2; d_gene: .; v_gene: TRBV12-5; abundance: .; CDR3nt: TGTGCTAGTGGTTTGGACAGACCTGGCTACACCTTC; CDR3aa: CASGLDRPGYTF
j_gene: TRBJ2-7; d_gene: TRBD2; v_gene: TRBV5-1; abundance: .; CDR3nt: TGCGCCAGCAGCGAGCTATCGAGGCTCAGGAGCGAGCGGGGAGCCTACGAGCAGTACTTC; CDR3aa: CASSELSRLRSERGAYEQYF
j_gene: TRBJ1-1; d_gene: .; v_gene: TRBV18; abundance: .; CDR3nt: TGTGCCAGCTTGGCGGCGTTGAACACTGAAGCTTTCTTT; CDR3aa: CASLAALNTEAFF
j_gene: TRBJ1-3; d_gene: .; v_gene: TRBV11-2; abundance: .; CDR3nt: TGTGCCAGCAGCCTCCGGGTCGCGGTCTCTGGAAACACCATATATTTT; CDR3aa: CASSLRVAVSGNTIYF
j_gene: TRBJ1-3; d_gene: TRBD1; v_gene: TRBV2; abundance: .; CDR3nt: TGTGCCAGCAGGTCGACAGGGCCTGGAAACACCATATATTTT; CDR3aa: CASRSTGPGNTIYF
j_gene: TRBJ2-1; d_gene: TRBD2; v_gene: TRBV29-1; abundance: .; CDR3nt: TGCAGCGCCTCACTGGGGGGGTACAATGAGCAGTTCTTC; CDR3aa: CSASLGGYNEQFF
j_gene: TRBJ1-1; d_gene: .; v_gene: TRBV7-3; abundance: .; CDR3nt: TGTGCCAGCAGCCTCAAGAGTGGGGTGCGAGCTTTCTTT; CDR3aa: CASSLKSGVRAFF
j_gene: TRBJ1-4; d_gene: .; v_gene: TRBV14; abundance: few; CDR3nt: TGTGCCAGCAGCCTGACCCGTAGCACCTACGACACTGAAAAACTGTTTTTT; CDR3aa: CASSLTRSTYDTEKLFF
j_gene: TRBJ2-7; d_gene: TRBD1; v_gene: TRBV4-3; abundance: once; CDR3nt: TGCGCCAGCAGGTTTAGCCAGACAGGGGAGTCCTACGAGCAGTACTTC; CDR3aa: CASRFSQTGESYEQYF
j_gene: TRBJ2-7; d_gene: TRBD1; v_gene: TRBV10-3; abundance: .; CDR3nt: TGTGCCATCAGTGAGCCAGGACAGGGACGCTACGAGCAGTACTTC; CDR3aa: CAISEPGQGRYEQYF
j_gene: TRBJ2-5; d_gene: TRBD1; v_gene: TRBV5-6; abundance: .; CDR3nt: TGTGCCAGCAGTTCCAGGGGGACAGGGTGGCAAGAGACCCAGTACTTC; CDR3aa: CASSSRGTGWQETQYF
j_gene: TRBJ2-2; d_gene: .; v_gene: TRBV5-1; abundance: once; CDR3nt: TGCGCCAGCAGCTTGGTTCCGGGGGCCACCACCGGGGAGCTGTTTTTT; CDR3aa: CASSLVPGATTGELFF
j_gene: TRBJ2-3; d_gene: TRBD2; v_gene: TRBV30; abundance: .; CDR3nt: TGTGCCACTAGCGGGGGGGCCTCCCTTCGCACAGATACGCAGTATTTT; CDR3aa: CATSGGASLRTDTQYF
j_gene: TRBJ2-7; d_gene: .; v_gene: TRBV30; abundance: .; CDR3nt: TGTGCCTGGAGTCCTAGGGGGACAAACTCCTACGAGCAGTACTTC; CDR3aa: CAWSPRGTNSYEQYF
j_gene: TRBJ2-7; d_gene: TRBD1; v_gene: TRBV6-7; abundance: .; CDR3nt: TGTGCCAGCACCTCTGGACAGGGGCGGTCCTACGAGCAGTACTTC; CDR3aa: CASTSGQGRSYEQYF
j_gene: TRBJ1-1; d_gene: .; v_gene: TRBV18; abundance: .; CDR3nt: TGTGCCAGCTCACGGGCTGAAGCTTTCTTT; CDR3aa: CASSRAEAFF
j_gene: TRBJ1-1; d_gene: .; v_gene: TRBV30; abundance: .; CDR3nt: TGTGCCTGTTCGACGGACGCGGGCACTGAAGCTTTCTTT; CDR3aa: CACSTDAGTEAFF
j_gene: TRBJ1-6; d_gene: .; v_gene: TRBV13; abundance: .; CDR3nt: TGTGCCAGCAGCTTAGGCGATGCAGGGGTAGGTTCACCCCTCCACTTT; CDR3aa: CASSLGDAGVGSPLHF
j_gene: TRBJ2-7; d_gene: .; v_gene: TRBV30; abundance: .; CDR3nt: TGTGCCTGGAGGGGTCAGGGCTACGAGCAGTACTTC; CDR3aa: CAWRGQGYEQYF
j_gene: TRBJ2-1; d_gene: .; v_gene: TRBV4-2; abundance: .; CDR3nt: TGTGCCAGCAGCCAAGACGGGCAGCTGTCCTACAATGAGCAGTTCTTC; CDR3aa: CASSQDGQLSYNEQFF
j_gene: TRBJ2-2; d_gene: .; v_gene: TRBV27; abundance: .; CDR3nt: TGTGCCAGCAGTTTAGGAGGGGCCGGGGAGCTGTTTTTT; CDR3aa: CASSLGGAGELFF
j_gene: TRBJ2-1; d_gene: TRBD2; v_gene: TRBV4-3; abundance: .; CDR3nt: TGCGCCAGCAGCCAAGATGGGACTAGCGGCTACAATGAGCAGTTCTTC; CDR3aa: CASSQDGTSGYNEQFF
j_gene: TRBJ1-1; d_gene: .; v_gene: TRBV28; abundance: few; CDR3nt: TGTGCCAGCAGGCGGGACACCCACACTGAAGCTTTCTTT; CDR3aa: CASRRDTHTEAFF
j_gene: TRBJ2-3; d_gene: .; v_gene: TRBV27; abundance: .; CDR3nt: TGTGCCAGCAGTTTATGGGGCAGGGTAGGAGGAGGGGATACGCAGTATTTT; CDR3aa: CASSLWGRVGGGDTQYF
j_gene: TRBJ1-4; d_gene: TRBD1; v_gene: TRBV30; abundance: .; CDR3nt: TGTGCCTGGAGACAGGGGGATGAAAAACTGTTTTTT; CDR3aa: CAWRQGDEKLFF
j_gene: TRBJ1-6; d_gene: TRBD1; v_gene: TRBV27; abundance: .; CDR3nt: TGTGCCAGCAGGGAAGGACAGGGGGATAATTCACCCCTCCACTTT; CDR3aa: CASREGQGDNSPLHF
j_gene: TRBJ2-1; d_gene: TRBD2; v_gene: TRBV11-2; abundance: .; CDR3nt: TGTGCCAGCAGCTTTACTAGCGGGAGGGCCCATGAGCAGTTCTTC; CDR3aa: CASSFTSGRAHEQFF
j_gene: TRBJ1-3; d_gene: .; v_gene: TRBV7-9; abundance: .; CDR3nt: TGTGCCAGCAGCTTAGCGGGACGGGGCCTCTCTGGAAACACCATATATTTT; CDR3aa: CASSLAGRGLSGNTIYF
j_gene: TRBJ1-1; d_gene: .; v_gene: TRBV20-1; abundance: few; CDR3nt: TGCAGTGCTTTGGGATCAAATGGGGCTTTCTTT; CDR3aa: CSALGSNGAFF
j_gene: TRBJ2-1; d_gene: .; v_gene: TRBV7-9; abundance: .; CDR3nt: TGTGCCAGCAGCTTAGCAATGGGGGAGGTCTATGAGCAGTTCTTC; CDR3aa: CASSLAMGEVYEQFF
j_gene: TRBJ2-7; d_gene: TRBD2; v_gene: TRBV4-2; abundance: .; CDR3nt: TGTGCCAGCAGCCAAGGCTCGAGCGGGAGAGACGAGCAGTACTTC; CDR3aa: CASSQGSSGRDEQYF
j_gene: TRBJ2-1; d_gene: .; v_gene: TRBV7-3; abundance: .; CDR3nt: TGTGCCAGCAGCTTAGGCGGCGGTCCTGAGCAGTTCTTC; CDR3aa: CASSLGGGPEQFF
j_gene: TRBJ2-7; d_gene: TRBD2; v_gene: TRBV28; abundance: .; CDR3nt: TGTGCCAGCAGTGGGACTAGCGGGAGACACGAGCAGTACTTC; CDR3aa: CASSGTSGRHEQYF